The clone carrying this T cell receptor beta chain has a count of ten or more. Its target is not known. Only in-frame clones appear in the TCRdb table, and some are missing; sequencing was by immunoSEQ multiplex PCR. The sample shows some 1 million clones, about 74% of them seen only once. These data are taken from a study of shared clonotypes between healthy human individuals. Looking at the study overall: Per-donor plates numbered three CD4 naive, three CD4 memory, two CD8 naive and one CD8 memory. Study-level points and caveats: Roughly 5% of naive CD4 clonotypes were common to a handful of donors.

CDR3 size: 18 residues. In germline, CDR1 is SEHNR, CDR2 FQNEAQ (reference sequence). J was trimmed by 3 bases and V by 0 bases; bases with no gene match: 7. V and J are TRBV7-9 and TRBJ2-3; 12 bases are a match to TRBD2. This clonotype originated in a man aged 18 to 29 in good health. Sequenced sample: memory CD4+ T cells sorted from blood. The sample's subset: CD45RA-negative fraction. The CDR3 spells CASSLAAWTSGKTDTQYF. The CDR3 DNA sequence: TGTGCCAGCAGCTTAGCCGCCTGGACTAGCGGGAAAACAGATACGCAGTATTTT.